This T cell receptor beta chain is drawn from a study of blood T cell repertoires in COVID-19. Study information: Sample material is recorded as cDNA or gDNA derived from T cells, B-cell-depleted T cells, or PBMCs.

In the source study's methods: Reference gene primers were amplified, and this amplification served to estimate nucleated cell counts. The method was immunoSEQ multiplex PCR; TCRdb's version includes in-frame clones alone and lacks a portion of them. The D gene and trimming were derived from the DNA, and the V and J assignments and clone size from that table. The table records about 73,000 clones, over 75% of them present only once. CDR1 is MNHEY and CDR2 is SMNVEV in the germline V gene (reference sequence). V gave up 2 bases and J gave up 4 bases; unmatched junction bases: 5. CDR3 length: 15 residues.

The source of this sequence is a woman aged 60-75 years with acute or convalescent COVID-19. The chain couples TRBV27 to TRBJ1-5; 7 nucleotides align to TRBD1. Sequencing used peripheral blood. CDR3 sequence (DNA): TGTGCCAGCAGTTTACGGCAGGGGGGAAATCAGCCCCAGCATTTT. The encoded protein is CASSLRQGGNQPQHF.